The rows below give T cell receptor beta chains drawn from one sample of a study of neoadjuvant nivolumab and ipilimumab in lung cancer. Clones were sequenced by immunoSEQ multiplex PCR, and TCRdb holds only the in-frame ones, with some missing. The table lists roughly 34,000 clones, roughly 90% of them singletons, with 2% to 2.5% in the top ten. The sequenced sample was peripheral blood, obtained after neoadjuvant nivolumab, alone or with ipilimumab, at or shortly before surgery. These receptors were collected from an adult with non-small cell lung cancer. The CDR3 runs from the conserved cysteine through the conserved F or W. A D gene is named only where the DNA matches it firmly. Expanded clones get a size class; other rows say once, few or many, or leave the size out.

d_gene: NA
abundance: once
v_gene: TRBV7-2
j_gene: TRBJ2-7
CDR3aa: CASSLVPGGLYEQYF
CDR3nt: TGTGCCAGCAGCTTAGTTCCAGGGGGGCTCTACGAGCAGTACTTC

d_gene: NA
abundance: NA
v_gene: TRBV5-1
j_gene: TRBJ2-7
CDR3aa: CASSLEQWAYEQYF
CDR3nt: TGCGCCAGCAGCTTGGAACAGTGGGCCTACGAGCAGTACTTC

d_gene: NA
abundance: NA
v_gene: TRBV7-9
j_gene: TRBJ2-7
CDR3aa: CASSLRGEQSYEQYF
CDR3nt: TGTGCCAGCAGCCTTCGGGGCGAACAGTCCTACGAGCAGTACTTC

d_gene: NA
abundance: NA
v_gene: TRBV18
j_gene: TRBJ1-3
CDR3aa: CASSTADGRSSGNTIYF
CDR3nt: TGTGCCAGCTCAACCGCAGACGGCCGCAGCTCTGGAAACACCATATATTTT

d_gene: TRBD1
abundance: NA
v_gene: TRBV5-1
j_gene: TRBJ2-4
CDR3aa: CASSLGQGAAKNIQYF
CDR3nt: TGCGCCAGCAGCTTGGGACAGGGGGCTGCCAAAAACATTCAGTACTTC

d_gene: TRBD1
abundance: NA
v_gene: TRBV5-1
j_gene: TRBJ1-2
CDR3aa: CASSVVRTGKLNGYTF
CDR3nt: TGCGCCAGCAGCGTGGTAAGGACAGGGAAACTGAATGGCTACACCTTC

d_gene: NA
abundance: NA
v_gene: TRBV7-9
j_gene: TRBJ2-2
CDR3aa: CASSLDHTGELFF
CDR3nt: TGTGCCAGCAGCTTAGATCACACCGGGGAGCTGTTTTTT

d_gene: TRBD2
abundance: NA
v_gene: TRBV10-2
j_gene: TRBJ2-1
CDR3aa: CASTFTSGFNNEQFF
CDR3nt: TGCGCCAGCACCTTCACTAGCGGGTTTAACAATGAGCAGTTCTTC

d_gene: NA
abundance: NA
v_gene: TRBV11-2
j_gene: TRBJ1-1
CDR3aa: CASSLEGSEAFF
CDR3nt: TGTGCCAGCAGCTTAGAGGGGTCTGAAGCTTTCTTT

d_gene: TRBD2
abundance: NA
v_gene: TRBV12-5
j_gene: TRBJ2-1
CDR3aa: CASGLVWDNSGGAYNEQFF
CDR3nt: TGTGCTAGTGGTTTGGTTTGGGACAATAGCGGGGGGGCCTACAATGAGCAGTTCTTC

d_gene: TRBD2
abundance: NA
v_gene: TRBV5-1
j_gene: TRBJ2-2
CDR3aa: CASSLAVAGDVGELFF
CDR3nt: TGCGCCAGCAGCTTGGCCGTAGCGGGAGACGTCGGGGAGCTGTTTTTT

d_gene: TRBD1
abundance: NA
v_gene: TRBV9
j_gene: TRBJ2-2
CDR3aa: CASGGTGGSTGELFF
CDR3nt: TGTGCCAGCGGGGGGACAGGGGGCAGCACCGGGGAGCTGTTTTTT

d_gene: TRBD2
abundance: NA
v_gene: TRBV7-6
j_gene: TRBJ2-5
CDR3aa: CASSLGLFETQYF
CDR3nt: TGTGCCAGCAGCTTGGGACTATTTGAGACCCAGTACTTC

d_gene: NA
abundance: NA
v_gene: TRBV19
j_gene: TRBJ1-5
CDR3aa: CASSKGFDQPQHF
CDR3nt: TGTGCCAGTAGTAAGGGTTTCGATCAGCCCCAGCATTTT

d_gene: NA
abundance: NA
v_gene: TRBV2
j_gene: TRBJ2-7
CDR3aa: CASSPRGTGLYEQYF
CDR3nt: TGTGCCAGCAGTCCCCGAGGTACAGGACTATACGAGCAGTACTTC

d_gene: NA
abundance: once
v_gene: TRBV6-4
j_gene: TRBJ2-1
CDR3aa: CASSRDSPDEQFF
CDR3nt: TGTGCCAGCAGCCGGGACTCCCCAGATGAGCAGTTCTTC

d_gene: NA
abundance: NA
v_gene: TRBV5-1
j_gene: TRBJ2-1
CDR3aa: CASSLDSFRNEQFF
CDR3nt: TGCGCCAGCAGCTTGGATAGCTTCCGTAATGAGCAGTTCTTC

d_gene: NA
abundance: NA
v_gene: TRBV10-3
j_gene: TRBJ2-5
CDR3aa: CAISESPGSTQYF
CDR3nt: TGTGCCATCAGTGAGTCCCCCGGTAGTACCCAGTACTTC

d_gene: NA
abundance: NA
v_gene: TRBV13
j_gene: TRBJ1-2
CDR3aa: CASSLYADNGYTF
CDR3nt: TGTGCCAGCAGCTTATACGCCGACAATGGCTACACCTTC

d_gene: TRBD1
abundance: NA
v_gene: TRBV2
j_gene: TRBJ2-7
CDR3aa: CASGGQGLQQYF
CDR3nt: TGTGCCAGCGGGGGACAGGGTCTCCAGCAGTACTTC

d_gene: NA
abundance: NA
v_gene: TRBV7-9
j_gene: TRBJ1-4
CDR3aa: CASSPTGFGEKLFF
CDR3nt: TGTGCCAGCAGCCCTACAGGGTTCGGGGAAAAACTGTTTTTT

d_gene: TRBD1
abundance: NA
v_gene: TRBV11-2
j_gene: TRBJ1-1
CDR3aa: CASDPGQPSLGAEAFF
CDR3nt: TGTGCCAGCGACCCGGGACAGCCTTCCCTGGGGGCTGAAGCTTTCTTT

d_gene: NA
abundance: NA
v_gene: TRBV18
j_gene: TRBJ2-3
CDR3aa: CASSRTDHTDTQYF
CDR3nt: TGTGCCAGCTCAAGGACAGACCACACAGATACGCAGTATTTT

d_gene: NA
abundance: NA
v_gene: TRBV5-1
j_gene: TRBJ2-2
CDR3aa: CASTPITTGELFF
CDR3nt: TGCGCCAGCACCCCTATCACTACCGGGGAGCTGTTTTTT

d_gene: NA
abundance: NA
v_gene: TRBV20-1
j_gene: TRBJ2-1
CDR3aa: CSAIGRNEQFF
CDR3nt: TGCAGTGCTATCGGCCGTAATGAGCAGTTCTTC

d_gene: NA
abundance: NA
v_gene: TRBV6-5
j_gene: TRBJ1-5
CDR3aa: CASSALRSNQPQHF
CDR3nt: TGTGCCAGCAGTGCACTACGGAGCAATCAGCCCCAGCATTTT

d_gene: NA
abundance: NA
v_gene: TRBV7-3
j_gene: TRBJ2-5
CDR3aa: CASSLFDQETQYF
CDR3nt: TGTGCCAGCAGCTTATTTGACCAAGAGACCCAGTACTTC

d_gene: NA
abundance: NA
v_gene: TRBV11-2
j_gene: TRBJ1-4
CDR3aa: CASSLDSINEKLFF
CDR3nt: TGTGCCAGCAGCTTGGACAGTATTAATGAAAAACTGTTTTTT

d_gene: NA
abundance: NA
v_gene: TRBV28
j_gene: TRBJ1-2
CDR3aa: CASTTGTHYGYTF
CDR3nt: TGTGCCAGCACTACCGGGACTCACTATGGCTACACCTTC

d_gene: TRBD2
abundance: NA
v_gene: TRBV6-5
j_gene: TRBJ2-5
CDR3aa: CASSYQGGRGGTQYF
CDR3nt: TGTGCCAGCAGTTACCAAGGAGGGCGCGGGGGGACCCAGTACTTC

d_gene: TRBD2
abundance: NA
v_gene: TRBV28
j_gene: TRBJ2-1
CDR3aa: CASRVAGVGIDEQFF
CDR3nt: TGTGCCAGCAGAGTAGCGGGAGTGGGTATCGATGAGCAGTTCTTC

d_gene: NA
abundance: few
v_gene: TRBV27
j_gene: TRBJ2-3
CDR3aa: CASSLSSTDTQYF
CDR3nt: TGTGCCAGCAGTTTATCTAGCACAGATACGCAGTATTTT

d_gene: TRBD1
abundance: once
v_gene: TRBV5-5
j_gene: TRBJ2-2
CDR3aa: CASSLDRTGSTGELFF
CDR3nt: TGTGCCAGCAGCTTGGACCGGACAGGGAGCACCGGGGAGCTGTTTTTT

d_gene: NA
abundance: once
v_gene: TRBV19
j_gene: TRBJ2-1
CDR3aa: CASSIGGVSSYNEQFF
CDR3nt: TGTGCCAGTAGTATAGGAGGCGTCAGCTCCTACAATGAGCAGTTCTTC

d_gene: TRBD2
abundance: NA
v_gene: TRBV14
j_gene: TRBJ2-5
CDR3aa: CASSQSTSVKETQYF
CDR3nt: TGTGCCAGCAGCCAATCGACTAGCGTCAAAGAGACCCAGTACTTC

d_gene: NA
abundance: NA
v_gene: TRBV2
j_gene: TRBJ2-5
CDR3aa: CASSGDHTKIQYF
CDR3nt: TGTGCCAGCAGTGGGGACCACACTAAAATACAGTACTTC

d_gene: TRBD2
abundance: NA
v_gene: TRBV29-1
j_gene: TRBJ2-7
CDR3aa: CSARTSGSSYEQYF
CDR3nt: TGCAGCGCCCGGACTAGCGGGAGCTCCTACGAGCAGTACTTC

d_gene: NA
abundance: NA
v_gene: TRBV18
j_gene: TRBJ2-1
CDR3aa: CASSPIPSQGNEQFF
CDR3nt: TGTGCCAGCTCACCAATACCCAGCCAGGGGAATGAGCAGTTCTTC

d_gene: TRBD1
abundance: NA
v_gene: TRBV9
j_gene: TRBJ2-3
CDR3aa: CASSRSGQINTDTQYF
CDR3nt: TGTGCCAGCAGCCGGTCGGGACAGATTAACACAGATACGCAGTATTTT

d_gene: NA
abundance: once
v_gene: TRBV29-1
j_gene: TRBJ1-1
CDR3aa: CSVRGRRENTEAFF
CDR3nt: TGCAGCGTCCGGGGGCGTCGGGAGAACACTGAAGCTTTCTTT

d_gene: NA
abundance: NA
v_gene: TRBV7-3
j_gene: TRBJ2-2
CDR3aa: CASSLRPKLGELFF
CDR3nt: TGTGCCAGCAGCTTAAGGCCTAAGCTGGGGGAGCTGTTTTTT

d_gene: TRBD2
abundance: NA
v_gene: TRBV6-6
j_gene: TRBJ2-5
CDR3aa: CASSYSAGEGETQYF
CDR3nt: TGTGCCAGCAGTTACTCTGCGGGAGAAGGCGAGACCCAGTACTTC

d_gene: NA
abundance: NA
v_gene: TRBV5-1
j_gene: TRBJ2-2
CDR3aa: CASSGRVNTGELFF
CDR3nt: TGCGCCAGCAGTGGTAGGGTAAATACCGGGGAGCTGTTTTTT